This T cell receptor (beta chain) was found in a study of immune characterization of retroperitoneal liposarcoma. Within the sample, this clonotype is medium-sized (0.01 to 0.1%). The germline V gene encodes CDR1 MNHEY and CDR2 SVGEGT. This CDR3 spans 16 amino acids. TCRdb redid the calling of the PCR reads with MiXCR, one entry per CDR3 protein. Here the sample spans 10,000 to 11,000 distinct CDR3 sequences, over 35% being singletons. What was sequenced was tumor tissue. J is TRBJ2-1 and V is TRBV6-2 or TRBV6-3, with 7 bases that match TRBD1. The J call is doubtful: the DNA matches TRBJ2-7 better. The TCR comes from a male donor with retroperitoneal liposarcoma. The CDR3 coding sequence is TGTGCCAGCAGTTACTCAATCCTCAGGCAGGGGGACGAGCAGTACTTC. Its translation is CASSYSILRQGDEQYF.